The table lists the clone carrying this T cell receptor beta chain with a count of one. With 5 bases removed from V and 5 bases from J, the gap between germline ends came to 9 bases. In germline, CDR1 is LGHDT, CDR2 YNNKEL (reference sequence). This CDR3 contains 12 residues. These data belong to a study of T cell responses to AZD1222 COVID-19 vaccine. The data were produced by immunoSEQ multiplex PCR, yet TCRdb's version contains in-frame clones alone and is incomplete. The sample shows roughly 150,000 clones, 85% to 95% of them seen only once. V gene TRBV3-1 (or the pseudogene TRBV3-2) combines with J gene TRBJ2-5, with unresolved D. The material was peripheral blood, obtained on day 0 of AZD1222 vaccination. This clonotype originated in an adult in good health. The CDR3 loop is CASSSQRETQYF. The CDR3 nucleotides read TGTGCCAGCAGCTCCCAACGGGAGACCCAGTACTTC.